This record concerns one T cell receptor (beta chain) sequence. The record originates from a study of T-cell reconstitution after alpha-beta-depleted transplantation in children. There are 16 residues in the CDR3. V shed 0 bases and J shed 2 bases, with 15 bases lying between them. The germline V gene encodes CDR1 DFQATT and CDR2 SNEGSKA (reference sequence). Unique molecular identifiers were incorporated into the prepared TCRbeta library. TCRdb fed the PCR reads into MiXCR, producing one record per CDR3 protein. The sample contains about 270,000 distinct CDR3 sequences, nearly 10% of which appear only once.

V usage is TRBV20-1 and J usage is TRBJ2-3; D possibly corresponds to TRBD2 (5 bases). This specimen was PBMCs from the stem cell graft donor, taken from the stem cell graft. This sequence was found in a human donor who donated a stem cell graft to a child with SCID. In nucleotides, the CDR3 is TGCAGTGCTAGAGATCTCTCCGGGGAACTCACAGATACGCAGTATTTT. As protein: CSARDLSGELTDTQYF.